These T cell receptor beta chains were read from a single sample in a study of control samples from healthy donors and cancer patients. Using immunoSEQ multiplex PCR, the repertoire was profiled, and TCRdb retains in-frame clones only, with some absent. The repertoire includes approximately 170,000 clones, about nine tenths of them detected once, and about 1.6% sits in the top ten. The sequenced sample consisted of blood. The receptor source for this set is a woman under 40 in good health. The CDR3 runs from the conserved cysteine through the conserved F or W. A D gene is named only where the DNA matches it firmly. Clone size is stated in some rows and not others, as once, few, many or a class when expanded.

.	TRBV7-3	TRBJ1-6	.	CASSLTSAGQNSPLHF	TGTGCCAGCAGCTTAACTTCGGCGGGCCAAAATTCACCCCTCCACTTT
once	TRBV9	TRBJ1-2	TRBD1	CASSVQGAYGYTF	TGTGCCAGCAGCGTCCAGGGGGCCTATGGCTACACCTTC
.	TRBV7-6	TRBJ2-7	TRBD2	CASSLGTSGGAYEQYF	TGTGCCAGCAGCTTAGGGACTAGCGGGGGGGCCTACGAGCAGTACTTC
.	TRBV6-1	TRBJ1-5	TRBD1	CASSEGRGLYQPQHF	TGTGCCAGCAGTGAGGGCAGGGGGCTGTATCAGCCCCAGCATTTT
.	TRBV6-6	TRBJ1-4	TRBD1	CASSPGQGYEKLFF	TGTGCCAGCAGTCCGGGACAGGGGTACGAAAAACTGTTTTTT
.	TRBV30	TRBJ2-2	.	CAWSADTNTGELFF	TGTGCCTGGAGTGCGGACACGAACACCGGGGAGCTGTTTTTT
.	TRBV7-9	TRBJ1-1	TRBD1	CASSLTGGYNTEAFF	TGTGCCAGCAGCTTGACAGGGGGCTATAACACTGAAGCTTTCTTT
.	TRBV4-2	TRBJ2-1	.	CASSQDLGASSYNEQFF	TGTGCCAGCAGCCAAGATCTTGGAGCGAGCTCCTACAATGAGCAGTTCTTC
.	TRBV19	TRBJ1-5	TRBD1	CASSPGQGASNQPQHF	TGTGCCAGTAGTCCGGGACAGGGGGCAAGCAATCAGCCCCAGCATTTT
.	TRBV7-2	TRBJ2-7	TRBD2	CASRGTSGSTGEQYF	TGTGCCAGCAGAGGGACTAGCGGGAGTACGGGAGAGCAGTACTTC
.	TRBV5-1	TRBJ2-7	.	CASSTPRGAEQYF	TGCGCCAGCAGCACACCCAGGGGGGCCGAGCAGTACTTC
once	TRBV7-2	TRBJ1-5	.	CASSFGPGQYQPQHF	TGTGCCAGCAGCTTTGGTCCAGGACAATATCAGCCCCAGCATTTT
.	TRBV11-1	TRBJ2-7	.	CASSLVRESYEQYF	TGTGCCAGCAGCTTAGTACGGGAAAGCTACGAGCAGTACTTC
once	TRBV5-5	TRBJ2-7	.	CASSFSRGYEQYF	TGTGCCAGCAGCTTCTCCAGGGGCTACGAGCAGTACTTC
.	TRBV6-6	TRBJ1-1	.	CASSYNRGKNTEAFF	TGTGCCAGCAGTTACAATAGGGGGAAGAACACTGAAGCTTTCTTT
.	TRBV7-2	TRBJ2-5	TRBD2	CASSSPAGGRETQYF	TGTGCCAGCAGCTCCCCAGCGGGAGGGCGAGAGACCCAGTACTTC
.	TRBV28	TRBJ1-5	TRBD1	CASSEPGTGVQPQHF	TGTGCCAGCAGTGAACCCGGGACAGGGGTTCAGCCCCAGCATTTT
.	TRBV15	TRBJ2-7	TRBD2	CATSRAAGAPYEQYF	TGTGCCACCAGCAGAGCGGCGGGAGCGCCCTACGAGCAGTACTTC
.	TRBV18	TRBJ2-3	.	CASSPERRLTDTQYF	TGTGCCAGCTCACCCGAACGCCGACTCACAGATACGCAGTATTTT
.	TRBV6-5	TRBJ2-7	.	CASSSGAYEQYF	TGTGCCAGCAGTTCAGGGGCCTACGAGCAGTACTTC
once	TRBV7-2	TRBJ1-5	.	CASSLGSGIQPQHF	TGTGCCAGCAGCTTAGGATCGGGTATCCAGCCCCAGCATTTT
.	TRBV6-2/TRBV6-3	TRBJ1-2	TRBD1	CASSYKGARRGYTF	TGTGCCAGCAGTTACAAGGGGGCGCGGAGGGGCTACACCTTC
.	TRBV19	TRBJ1-1	.	CASSIVLGRNTEAFF	TGTGCCAGTAGTATAGTTTTGGGGCGGAACACTGAAGCTTTCTTT
.	TRBV19	TRBJ2-7	.	CASSIVTSAEQYF	TGTGCCAGTAGTATAGTGACAAGTGCCGAGCAGTACTTC
.	TRBV6-4	TRBJ2-3	.	CASSDRQDTQYF	TGTGCCAGCAGTGACCGCCAAGATACGCAGTATTTT
.	TRBV6-5	TRBJ1-2	TRBD1	CASSRGQGTYGYTF	TGTGCCAGCAGTAGGGGACAGGGGACCTATGGCTACACCTTC
.	TRBV28	TRBJ1-3	.	CASTRDFRPGNTIYF	TGTGCCAGTACCCGGGACTTCCGGCCTGGAAACACCATATATTTT
few	TRBV25-1	TRBJ2-2	TRBD1	CASSEGDRARTGELFF	TGTGCCAGCAGTGAAGGGGACAGGGCCCGAACCGGGGAGCTGTTTTTT
.	TRBV3-1/TRBV3-2	TRBJ1-1	TRBD1	CASSRQGATEAFF	TGTGCCAGCAGCAGACAGGGGGCCACTGAAGCTTTCTTT
.	TRBV30	TRBJ1-2	.	CAWSRGQVANYGYTF	TGTGCCTGGAGTCGGGGGCAGGTAGCTAACTATGGCTACACCTTC
.	TRBV28	TRBJ2-3	.	CASSLTGTSTDTQYF	TGTGCCAGCAGTTTAACAGGGACTAGCACAGATACGCAGTATTTT
.	TRBV10-3	TRBJ1-5	.	CASRDSNQPQHF	TGTGCGAGCAGGGATAGCAATCAGCCCCAGCATTTT
.	TRBV18	TRBJ2-7	.	CASSPRSYEQYF	TGTGCCAGCTCACCGAGATCCTACGAGCAGTACTTC
.	TRBV2	TRBJ2-3	TRBD2	CASRLAPDTQYF	TGTGCCAGCCGACTAGCCCCAGATACGCAGTATTTT
.	TRBV15	TRBJ1-4	TRBD1	CATSREGGTGDEKLFF	TGTGCCACCAGCAGAGAGGGGGGGACAGGAGATGAAAAACTGTTTTTT
.	TRBV11-3	TRBJ1-2	.	CASSSLDDDYGYTF	TGTGCCAGCAGCTCCTTGGACGACGACTATGGCTACACCTTC
few	TRBV6-5	TRBJ1-2	.	CASSYSLNYGYTF	TGTGCCAGCAGTTACTCACTCAACTATGGCTACACCTTC
.	TRBV28	TRBJ1-6	.	CASSLDGNSPLHF	TGTGCCAGCAGTTTAGACGGGAATTCACCCCTCCACTTT
.	TRBV19	TRBJ1-1	TRBD1	CASSQGVYTEAFF	TGTGCCAGTAGTCAGGGGGTCTACACTGAAGCTTTCTTT
.	TRBV27	TRBJ2-7	.	CASSLTGNHEQYF	TGTGCCAGCAGTCTTACAGGGAACCACGAGCAGTACTTC
.	TRBV11-2	TRBJ1-1	.	CASSFSVNTEAFF	TGTGCCAGCAGCTTTTCGGTGAACACTGAAGCTTTCTTT
.	TRBV27	TRBJ1-1	TRBD1	CASSAQGDTEAFF	TGTGCCAGCAGTGCACAGGGGGACACTGAAGCTTTCTTT
.	TRBV6-5	TRBJ1-2	TRBD1	CASRGDRGEGYTF	TGTGCCAGCAGGGGAGACAGGGGGGAAGGCTACACCTTC
.	TRBV4-2	TRBJ2-1	TRBD1	CASSPQGSSYNEQFF	TGTGCCAGCAGCCCACAGGGGAGCTCCTACAATGAGCAGTTCTTC
.	TRBV7-9	TRBJ1-1	.	CASSPWDTPNTEAFF	TGTGCCAGCAGCCCATGGGACACTCCGAACACTGAAGCTTTCTTT
.	TRBV28	TRBJ2-3	TRBD2	CASSDLTSGAYTDTQYF	TGTGCCAGCAGTGACCTCACTAGCGGAGCCTACACAGATACGCAGTATTTT
.	TRBV7-7	TRBJ2-3	TRBD1	CASSPLGQGTDTQYF	TGTGCTAGCAGCCCCCTGGGACAGGGCACAGATACGCAGTATTTT
once	TRBV7-9	TRBJ2-7	.	CASSLSGRIYEQYF	TGTGCCAGCAGCTTATCGGGACGGATTTACGAGCAGTACTTC
.	TRBV6-4	TRBJ1-1	.	CASSPGRDTEAFF	TGTGCCAGCAGTCCGGGTCGGGACACTGAAGCTTTCTTT
.	TRBV18	TRBJ2-1	.	CASSLGQNNEQFF	TGTGCCAGCTCACTCGGACAGAACAATGAGCAGTTCTTC
.	TRBV5-1	TRBJ2-5	TRBD1	CASSLGRQGYQETQYF	TGCGCCAGCAGCTTGGGAAGACAGGGATACCAAGAGACCCAGTACTTC
.	TRBV2	TRBJ1-2	.	CASSAAGYGYTF	TGTGCCAGCAGTGCGGCAGGCTATGGCTACACCTTC
.	TRBV28	TRBJ2-7	TRBD1	CASSTPGTGLDEQYF	TGTGCCAGCAGTACCCCCGGGACAGGGTTGGACGAGCAGTACTTC
.	TRBV27	TRBJ2-1	TRBD1	CASSPRGPYNEQFF	TGTGCCAGCAGTCCCAGGGGGCCGTACAATGAGCAGTTCTTC
.	TRBV14	TRBJ2-7	.	CASSQAGGGYEQYF	TGTGCCAGCAGCCAAGCGGGGGGCGGGTACGAGCAGTACTTC